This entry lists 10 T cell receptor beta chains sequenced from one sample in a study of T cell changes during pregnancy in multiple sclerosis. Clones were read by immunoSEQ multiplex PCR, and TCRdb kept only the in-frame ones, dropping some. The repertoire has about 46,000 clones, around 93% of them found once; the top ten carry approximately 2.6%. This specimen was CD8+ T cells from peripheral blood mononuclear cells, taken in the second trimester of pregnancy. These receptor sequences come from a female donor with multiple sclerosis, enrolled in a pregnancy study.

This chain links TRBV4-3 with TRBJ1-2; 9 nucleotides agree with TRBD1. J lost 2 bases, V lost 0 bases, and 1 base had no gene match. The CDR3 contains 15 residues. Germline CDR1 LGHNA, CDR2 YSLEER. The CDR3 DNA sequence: TGCGCCAGCAGCCAAGAACAGGGGGCGAACTATGGCTACACCTTC. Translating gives CASSQEQGANYGYTF.

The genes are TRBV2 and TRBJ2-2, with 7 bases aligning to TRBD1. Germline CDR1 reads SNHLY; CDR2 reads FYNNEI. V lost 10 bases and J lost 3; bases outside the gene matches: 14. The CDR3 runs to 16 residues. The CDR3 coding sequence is TGTGCCACCGAACTACTAGACAGGGTGGACACCGGGGAGCTGTTTTTT. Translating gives CATELLDRVDTGELFF. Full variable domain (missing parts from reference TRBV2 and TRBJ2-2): EPEVTQTPSHQVTQMGQEVILRCVPISNHLYFYWYRQILGQKVEFLVSFYNNEISEKSEIFDDQFSVERPDGSNFTLKIRSTKLEDSAMYFCATELLDRVDTGELFFGEGSRLTVL.

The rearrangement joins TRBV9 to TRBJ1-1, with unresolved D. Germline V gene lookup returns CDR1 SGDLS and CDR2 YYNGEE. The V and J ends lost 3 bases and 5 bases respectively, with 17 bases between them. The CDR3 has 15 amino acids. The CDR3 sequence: CASSGGKDLGTEAFF. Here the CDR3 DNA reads TGTGCCAGCAGCGGAGGGAAGGACCTGGGGACTGAAGCTTTCTTT.

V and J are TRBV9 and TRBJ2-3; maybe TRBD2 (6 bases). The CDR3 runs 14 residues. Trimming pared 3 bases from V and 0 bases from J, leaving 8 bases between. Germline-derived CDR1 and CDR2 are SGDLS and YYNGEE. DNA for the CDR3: TGTGCCAGCAGCGCCGGACTAAGCACAGATACGCAGTATTTT. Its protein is CASSAGLSTDTQYF.

CDR3 nucleotide sequence: TGTGCCTGGAGCATCGAGGAAGGAAGCTATGGCTACACCTTC. It is translated as CAWSIEEGSYGYTF. The J gene is TRBJ1-2, the V gene TRBV30; no definite D call. V shed 3 bases and J shed 4 bases, with 15 bases lying between them. Germline-derived CDR1 and CDR2 are GTSNPN and SVGIG (reference sequence). The CDR3 is made up of 14 amino acids.

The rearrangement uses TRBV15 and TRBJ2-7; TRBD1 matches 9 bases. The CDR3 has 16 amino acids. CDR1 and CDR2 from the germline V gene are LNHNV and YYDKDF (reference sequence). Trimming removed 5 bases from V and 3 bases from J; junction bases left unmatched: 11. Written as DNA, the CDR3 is TGTGCCACCAGCCTCGGGGCCGGGACAGGGAGCTACGAGCAGTACTTC. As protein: CATSLGAGTGSYEQYF.

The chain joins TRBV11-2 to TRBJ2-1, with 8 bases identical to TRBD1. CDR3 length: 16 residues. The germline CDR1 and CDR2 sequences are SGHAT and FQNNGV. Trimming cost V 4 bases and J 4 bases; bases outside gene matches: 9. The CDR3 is CASSSGQGLFYNEQFF. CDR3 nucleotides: TGTGCCAGCAGCTCCGGACAGGGCCTGTTTTACAATGAGCAGTTCTTC.

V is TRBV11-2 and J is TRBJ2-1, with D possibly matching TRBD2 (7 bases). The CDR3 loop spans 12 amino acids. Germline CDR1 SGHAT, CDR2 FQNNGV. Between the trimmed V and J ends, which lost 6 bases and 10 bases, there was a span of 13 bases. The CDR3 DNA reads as TGTGCCAGCAGGGGGGGGGCCGACGAGCAGTTCTTC. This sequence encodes CASRGGADEQFF.

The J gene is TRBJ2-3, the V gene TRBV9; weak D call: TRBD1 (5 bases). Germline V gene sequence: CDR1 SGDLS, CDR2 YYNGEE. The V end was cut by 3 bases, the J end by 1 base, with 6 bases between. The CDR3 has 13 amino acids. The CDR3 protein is CASSARGTDTQYF. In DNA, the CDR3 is TGTGCCAGCAGCGCCAGGGGCACAGATACGCAGTATTTT.

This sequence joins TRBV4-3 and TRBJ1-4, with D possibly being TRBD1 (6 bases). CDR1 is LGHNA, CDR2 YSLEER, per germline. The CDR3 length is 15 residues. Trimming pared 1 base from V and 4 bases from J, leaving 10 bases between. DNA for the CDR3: TGCGCCAGCAGCCAAGCGGAACAGGGTAATGAAAAACTGTTTTTT. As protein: CASSQAEQGNEKLFF.